This T cell receptor beta chain was recovered during a study of blood T cell repertoires in COVID-19. Looking at the study overall: In each case, the material was cDNA or gDNA derived from T cells, B-cell-depleted T cells, or PBMCs.

The CDR3 runs 14 residues. Germline V gene sequence: CDR1 LGHDT, CDR2 YNNKEL (reference sequence). V was clipped by 2 bases and J by 12 bases, with 17 bases between them. Using immunoSEQ multiplex PCR, the repertoire was profiled, and TCRdb retains in-frame clones only, with some absent. The table shows about 100,000 clones, with just over 90% occurring only once. The specimen was peripheral blood. This TCR was sampled from a man aged 45 to 65 with active COVID-19. The rearrangement uses TRBV3-1 (or the pseudogene TRBV3-2) and TRBJ2-1, with D possibly matching TRBD1 (6 bases). CDR3 loop: CASSQLQETGSQFF. CDR3 DNA sequence: TGTGCCAGCAGCCAACTTCAAGAAACAGGGTCGCAGTTCTTC.